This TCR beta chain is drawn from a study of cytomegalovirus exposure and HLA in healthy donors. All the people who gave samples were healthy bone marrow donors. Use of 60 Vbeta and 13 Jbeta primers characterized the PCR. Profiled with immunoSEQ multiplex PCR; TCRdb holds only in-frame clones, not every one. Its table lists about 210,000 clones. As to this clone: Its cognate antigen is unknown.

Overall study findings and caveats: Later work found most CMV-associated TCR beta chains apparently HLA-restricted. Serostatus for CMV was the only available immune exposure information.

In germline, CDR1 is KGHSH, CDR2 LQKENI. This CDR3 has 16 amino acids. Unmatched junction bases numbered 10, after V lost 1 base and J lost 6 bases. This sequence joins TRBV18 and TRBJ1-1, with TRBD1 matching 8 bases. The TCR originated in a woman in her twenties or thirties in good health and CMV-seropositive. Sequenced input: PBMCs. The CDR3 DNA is TGTGCCAGCTCACCACGGGCCTCAGGGGGCTGGGCTGAAGCTTTCTTT. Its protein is CASSPRASGGWAEAFF.